The rows below give T cell receptor beta chains drawn from one sample of a study of T-cell reconstitution after alpha-beta-depleted transplantation in children. TCRdb independently ran MiXCR on the PCR reads; one entry per CDR3 protein. The repertoire includes around 17,000 distinct CDR3 sequences, about 5.3% of them detected once, and under 8% sits in the top ten. The starting material was PBMCs, obtained before TCRalphabeta/CD19-depleted stem cell transplant. These receptors were obtained from a boy younger than 18 with acute lymphoblastic leukemia, due to receive a stem cell transplant. Both conserved end residues are part of each CDR3. Rows may omit the clone size; those that give it use once, few, many or a size class.

v_call	j_call	clone_size	cdr3_aa
TRBV12-3/TRBV12-4	TRBJ2-1	many	CASRLREIVDEQFF
TRBV6-5	TRBJ2-3	many	CASSYSARGTGHPDTQYF
TRBV5-1	TRBJ1-5	many	CASSPDRGNQPQHF
TRBV7-7	TRBJ2-5	many	CASSRTGARQETQYF
TRBV5-4	TRBJ2-5	many	CASSRGGPGETQYF
TRBV7-2	TRBJ1-2	many	CASSLDPGDYGYTF
TRBV12-3/TRBV12-4	TRBJ1-1	medium-sized	CASSWTEAFF
TRBV12-3/TRBV12-4	TRBJ2-7	many	CASSPGQGLQYF
TRBV19	TRBJ1-4	.	CASRQDRANEKLFF
TRBV6-2/TRBV6-3	TRBJ2-3	few	CASSYAAGGPRLADTQYF